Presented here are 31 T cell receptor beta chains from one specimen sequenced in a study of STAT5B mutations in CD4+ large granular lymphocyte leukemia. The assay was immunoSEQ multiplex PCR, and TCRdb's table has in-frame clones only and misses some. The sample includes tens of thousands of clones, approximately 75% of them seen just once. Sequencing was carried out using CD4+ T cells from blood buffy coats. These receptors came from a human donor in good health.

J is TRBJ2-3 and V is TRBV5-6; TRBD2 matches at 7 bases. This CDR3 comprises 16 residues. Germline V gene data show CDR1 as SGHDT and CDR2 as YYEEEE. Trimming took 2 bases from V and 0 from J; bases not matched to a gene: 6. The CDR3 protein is CASSFPLAASTDTQYF. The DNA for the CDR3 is TGTGCCAGCAGCTTCCCCCTAGCGGCTAGCACAGATACGCAGTATTTT.

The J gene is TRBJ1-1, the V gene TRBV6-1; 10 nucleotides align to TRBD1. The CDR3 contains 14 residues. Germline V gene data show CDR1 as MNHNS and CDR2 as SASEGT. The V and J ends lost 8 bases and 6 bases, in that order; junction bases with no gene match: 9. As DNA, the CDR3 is TGTGCCAGCGTACGGACAGGGGGTCATCCTGAAGCTTTCTTT. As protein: CASVRTGGHPEAFF.

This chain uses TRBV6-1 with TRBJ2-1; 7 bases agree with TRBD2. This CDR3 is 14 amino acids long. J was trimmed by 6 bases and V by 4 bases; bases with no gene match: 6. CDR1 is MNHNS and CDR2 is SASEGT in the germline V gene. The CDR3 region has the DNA TGTGCCAGCAGTGGGTCCCTAGCGGCCAATGAGCAGTTCTTC. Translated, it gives CASSGSLAANEQFF.

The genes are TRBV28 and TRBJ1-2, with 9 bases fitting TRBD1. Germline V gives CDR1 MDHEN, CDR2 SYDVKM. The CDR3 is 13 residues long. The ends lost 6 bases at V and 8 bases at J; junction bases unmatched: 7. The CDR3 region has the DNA TGTGCCAGCAGCTTACAGGGGGCAGGGGGCTACACCTTC. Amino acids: CASSLQGAGGYTF.

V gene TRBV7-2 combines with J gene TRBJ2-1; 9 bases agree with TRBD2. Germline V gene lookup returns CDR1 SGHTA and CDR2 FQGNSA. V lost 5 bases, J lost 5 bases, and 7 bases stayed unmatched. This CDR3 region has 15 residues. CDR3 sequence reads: CASSGWPSGNNEQFF. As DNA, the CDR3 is TGTGCCAGCAGCGGGTGGCCTAGCGGGAACAATGAGCAGTTCTTC.

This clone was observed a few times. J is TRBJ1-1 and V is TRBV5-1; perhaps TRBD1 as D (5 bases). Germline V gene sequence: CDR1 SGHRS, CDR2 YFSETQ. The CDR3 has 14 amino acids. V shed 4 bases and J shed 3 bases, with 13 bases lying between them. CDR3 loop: CASSPKQVHTEAFF. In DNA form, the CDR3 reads TGCGCCAGCAGCCCAAAACAGGTCCACACTGAAGCTTTCTTT. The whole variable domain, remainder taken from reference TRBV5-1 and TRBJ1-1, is KAGVTQTPRYLIKTRGQQVTLSCSPISGHRSVSWYQQTPGQGLQFLFEYFSETQRNKGNFPGRFSGRQFSNSRSEMNVSTLELGDSALYLCASSPKQVHTEAFFGQGTRLTVV.

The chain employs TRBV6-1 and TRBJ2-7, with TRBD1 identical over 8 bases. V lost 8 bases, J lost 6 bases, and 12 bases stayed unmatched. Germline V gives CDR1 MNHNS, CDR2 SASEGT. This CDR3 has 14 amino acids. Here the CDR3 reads CASGQGQGTGEQYF. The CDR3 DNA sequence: TGTGCCAGCGGGCAAGGACAGGGTACGGGCGAGCAGTACTTC.

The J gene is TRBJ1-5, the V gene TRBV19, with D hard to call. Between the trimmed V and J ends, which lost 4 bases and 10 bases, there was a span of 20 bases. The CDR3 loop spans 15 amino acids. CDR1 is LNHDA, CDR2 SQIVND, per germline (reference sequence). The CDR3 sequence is CASSSGWDRVGPQHF. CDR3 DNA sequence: TGTGCCAGTAGTAGCGGATGGGATAGGGTTGGCCCCCAGCATTTT.

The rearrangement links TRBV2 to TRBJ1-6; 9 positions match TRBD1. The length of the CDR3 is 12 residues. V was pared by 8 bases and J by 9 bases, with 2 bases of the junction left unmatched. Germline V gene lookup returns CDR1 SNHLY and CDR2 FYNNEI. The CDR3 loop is CASGTGPSPLHF. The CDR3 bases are TGTGCCAGCGGGACAGGGCCTTCACCCCTCCACTTT.

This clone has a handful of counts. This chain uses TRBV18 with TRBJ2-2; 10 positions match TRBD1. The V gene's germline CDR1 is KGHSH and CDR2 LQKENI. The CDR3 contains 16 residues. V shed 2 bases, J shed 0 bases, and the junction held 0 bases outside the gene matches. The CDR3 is CASSPGQGANTGELFF. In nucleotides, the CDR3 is TGTGCCAGCTCACCAGGACAGGGGGCGAACACCGGGGAGCTGTTTTTT. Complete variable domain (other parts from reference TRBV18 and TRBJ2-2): NAGVMQNPRHLVRRRGQEARLRCSPMKGHSHVYWYRQLPEEGLKFMVYLQKENIIDESGMPKERFSAEFPKEGPSILRIQQVVRGDSAAYFCASSPGQGANTGELFFGEGSRLTVL.

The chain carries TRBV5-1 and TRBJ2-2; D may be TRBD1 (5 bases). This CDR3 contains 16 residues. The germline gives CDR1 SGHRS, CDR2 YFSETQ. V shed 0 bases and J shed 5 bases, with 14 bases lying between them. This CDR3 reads CASSLGWASGTGELFF. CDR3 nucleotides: TGCGCCAGCAGCTTGGGGTGGGCATCAGGGACCGGGGAGCTGTTTTTT.

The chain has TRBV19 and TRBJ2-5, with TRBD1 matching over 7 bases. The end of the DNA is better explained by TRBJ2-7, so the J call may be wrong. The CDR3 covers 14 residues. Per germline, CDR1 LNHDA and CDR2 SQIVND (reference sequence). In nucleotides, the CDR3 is TGTGCCAGTAGTAGCCCGGGACAGACCTACGAGCAGTACTTC. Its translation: CASSSPGQTYEQYF.

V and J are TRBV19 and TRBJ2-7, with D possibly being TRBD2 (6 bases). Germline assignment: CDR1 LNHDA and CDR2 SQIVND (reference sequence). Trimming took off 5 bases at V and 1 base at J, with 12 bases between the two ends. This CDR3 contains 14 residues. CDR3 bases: TGTGCCAGTAGTGGCCCTAGCGCATCCTACGAGCAGTACTTC. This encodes CASSGPSASYEQYF.

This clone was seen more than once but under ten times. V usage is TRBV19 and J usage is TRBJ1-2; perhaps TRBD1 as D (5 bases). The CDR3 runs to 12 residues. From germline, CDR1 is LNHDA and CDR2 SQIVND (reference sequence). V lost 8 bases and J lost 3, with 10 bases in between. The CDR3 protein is CASVDRYYGYTF. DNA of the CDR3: TGTGCCAGTGTAGACAGATACTATGGCTACACCTTC. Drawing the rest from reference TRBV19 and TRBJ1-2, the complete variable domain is DGGITQSPKYLFRKEGQNVTLSCEQNLNHDAMYWYRQDPGQGLRLIYYSQIVNDFQKGDIAEGYSVSREKKESFPLTVTSAQKNPTAFYLCASVDRYYGYTFGSGTRLTVV.

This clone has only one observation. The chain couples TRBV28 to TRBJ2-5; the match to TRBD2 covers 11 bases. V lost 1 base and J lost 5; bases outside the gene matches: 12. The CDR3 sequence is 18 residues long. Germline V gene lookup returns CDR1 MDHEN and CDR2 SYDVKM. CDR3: CASSLLGIAGGPMETQYF. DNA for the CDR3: TGTGCCAGCAGTTTATTGGGTATAGCGGGAGGGCCTATGGAGACCCAGTACTTC. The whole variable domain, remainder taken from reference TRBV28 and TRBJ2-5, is DVKVTQSSRYLVKRTGEKVFLECVQDMDHENMFWYRQDPGLGLRLIYFSYDVKMKEKGDIPEGYSVSREKKERFSLILESASTNQTSMYLCASSLLGIAGGPMETQYFGPGTRLLVL.

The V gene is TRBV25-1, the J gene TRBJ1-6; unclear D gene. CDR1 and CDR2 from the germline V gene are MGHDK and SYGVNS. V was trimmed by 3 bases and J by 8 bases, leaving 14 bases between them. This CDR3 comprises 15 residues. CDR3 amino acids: CASSDPFTPDSPLHF. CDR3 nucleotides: TGTGCCAGCAGTGACCCATTTACCCCCGATTCACCCCTCCACTTT.

Here the CDR3 reads CASSLQAGIAGELFF. DNA of the CDR3: TGTGCCAGCAGCTTACAAGCGGGGATCGCCGGGGAGCTGTTTTTT. V usage is TRBV11-2 and J usage is TRBJ2-2, with TRBD2 matching over 7 bases. Germline V CDR1 and CDR2: SGHAT, FQNNGV. The V gene end was trimmed by 2 bases and the J gene end by 6 bases; junction bases not matched to a gene: 6. The CDR3 contains 15 residues. Full variable domain (outside the CDR3, taken from reference TRBV11-2 and TRBJ2-2): EAGVAQSPRYKIIEKRQSVAFWCNPISGHATLYWYQQILGQGPKLLIQFQNNGVVDDSQLPKDRFSAERLKGVDSTLKIQPAKLEDSAVYLCASSLQAGIAGELFFGEGSRLTVL.

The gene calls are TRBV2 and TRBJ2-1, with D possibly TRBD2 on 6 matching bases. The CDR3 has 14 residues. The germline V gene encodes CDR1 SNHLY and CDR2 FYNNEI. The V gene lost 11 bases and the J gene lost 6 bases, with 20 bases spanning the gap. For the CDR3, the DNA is TGTGCCTCTGTGAAATTAGGGACTTTCAATGAGCAGTTCTTC. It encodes CASVKLGTFNEQFF.

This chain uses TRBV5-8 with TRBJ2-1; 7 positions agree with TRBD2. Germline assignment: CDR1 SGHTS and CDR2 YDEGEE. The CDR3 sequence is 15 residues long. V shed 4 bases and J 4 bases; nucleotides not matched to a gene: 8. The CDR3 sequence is CASSPLGGTYNEQFF. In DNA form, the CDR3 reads TGTGCCAGCAGCCCCTTGGGAGGGACTTACAATGAGCAGTTCTTC.

CDR3 sequence (DNA): TGTGCCAGCAGTGAACTGGGACAGGGGGTCCGTGGCTACACCTTC. Translating gives CASSELGQGVRGYTF. This chain connects TRBV2 to TRBJ1-2, with 11 nucleotides matching TRBD1. V was pared by 2 bases and J by 7 bases, with 6 bases of the junction left unmatched. The CDR3 has 15 amino acids. The germline gives CDR1 SNHLY, CDR2 FYNNEI.

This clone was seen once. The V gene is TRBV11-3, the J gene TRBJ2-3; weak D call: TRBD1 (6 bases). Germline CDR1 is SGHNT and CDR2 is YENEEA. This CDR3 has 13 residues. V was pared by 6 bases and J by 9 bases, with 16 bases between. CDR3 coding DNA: TGTGCCAGCAGTTATACAGGGTCACTAACGCAGTATTTT. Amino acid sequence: CASSYTGSLTQYF.

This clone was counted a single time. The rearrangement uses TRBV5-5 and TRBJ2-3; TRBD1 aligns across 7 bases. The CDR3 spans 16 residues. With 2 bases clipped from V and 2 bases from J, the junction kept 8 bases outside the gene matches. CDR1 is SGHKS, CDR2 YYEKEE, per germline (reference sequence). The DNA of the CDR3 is TGTGCCAGCAGCTTTGAGACAGGGTTACTCACAGATACGCAGTATTTT. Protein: CASSFETGLLTDTQYF.

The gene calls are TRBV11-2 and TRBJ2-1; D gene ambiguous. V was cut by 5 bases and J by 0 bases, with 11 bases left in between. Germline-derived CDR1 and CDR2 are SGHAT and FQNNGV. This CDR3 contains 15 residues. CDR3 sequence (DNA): TGTGCCAGCAGCCGAGACTCTCCCTCCTACAATGAGCAGTTCTTC. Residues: CASSRDSPSYNEQFF.

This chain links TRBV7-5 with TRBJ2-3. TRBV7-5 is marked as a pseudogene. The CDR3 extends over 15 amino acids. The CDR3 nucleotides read TGTGCCAGAAGCTTAGGGTCAATTCGCACAGATACGCAGTATTTT. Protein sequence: CARSLGSIRTDTQYF.

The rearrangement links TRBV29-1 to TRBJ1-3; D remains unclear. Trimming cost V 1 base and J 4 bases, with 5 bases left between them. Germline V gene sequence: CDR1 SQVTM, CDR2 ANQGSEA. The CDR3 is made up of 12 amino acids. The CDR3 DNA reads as TGCAGCGTTGAAGGATCAGGAAACACCATATATTTT. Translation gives CSVEGSGNTIYF.

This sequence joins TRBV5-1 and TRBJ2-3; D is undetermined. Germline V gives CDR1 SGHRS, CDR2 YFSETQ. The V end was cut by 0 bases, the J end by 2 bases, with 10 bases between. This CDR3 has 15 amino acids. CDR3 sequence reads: CASSLGPTNTDTQYF. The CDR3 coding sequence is TGCGCCAGCAGCTTGGGCCCTACAAACACAGATACGCAGTATTTT.

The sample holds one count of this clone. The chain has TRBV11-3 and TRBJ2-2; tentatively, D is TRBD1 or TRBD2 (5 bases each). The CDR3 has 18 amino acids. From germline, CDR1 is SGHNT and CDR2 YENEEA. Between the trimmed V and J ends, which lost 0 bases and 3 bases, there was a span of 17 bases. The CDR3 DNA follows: TGTGCCAGCAGCTTAGATCTAGTGGGGAGACAGTACACCGGGGAGCTGTTTTTT. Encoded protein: CASSLDLVGRQYTGELFF.

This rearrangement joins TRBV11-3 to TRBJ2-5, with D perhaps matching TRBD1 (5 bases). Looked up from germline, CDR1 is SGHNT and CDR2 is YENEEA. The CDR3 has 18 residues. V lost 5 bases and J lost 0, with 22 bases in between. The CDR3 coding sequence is TGTGCCAGCAGCGGCCGTAATAACCAGGACACGTACCAAGAGACCCAGTACTTC. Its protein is CASSGRNNQDTYQETQYF.

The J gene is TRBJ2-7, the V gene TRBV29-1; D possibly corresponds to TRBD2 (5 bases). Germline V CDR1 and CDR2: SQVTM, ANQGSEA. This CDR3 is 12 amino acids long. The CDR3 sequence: CPRPTSPYEQYF. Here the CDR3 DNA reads TGCCCCCGCCCTACTAGTCCCTACGAGCAGTACTTC.

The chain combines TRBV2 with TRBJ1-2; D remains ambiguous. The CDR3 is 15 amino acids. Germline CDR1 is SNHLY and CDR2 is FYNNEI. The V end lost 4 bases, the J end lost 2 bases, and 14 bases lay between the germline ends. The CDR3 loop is CASSGQTAGNYGYTF. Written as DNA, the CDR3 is TGTGCCAGCAGTGGCCAGACGGCGGGGAACTATGGCTACACCTTC.

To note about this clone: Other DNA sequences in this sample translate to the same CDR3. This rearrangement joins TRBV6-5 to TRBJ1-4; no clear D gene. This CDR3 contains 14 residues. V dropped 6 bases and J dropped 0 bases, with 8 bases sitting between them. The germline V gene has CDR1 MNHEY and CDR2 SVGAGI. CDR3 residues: CASRVEATNEKLFF. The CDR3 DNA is TGTGCCAGCAGGGTGGAAGCAACTAATGAAAAACTGTTTTTT.